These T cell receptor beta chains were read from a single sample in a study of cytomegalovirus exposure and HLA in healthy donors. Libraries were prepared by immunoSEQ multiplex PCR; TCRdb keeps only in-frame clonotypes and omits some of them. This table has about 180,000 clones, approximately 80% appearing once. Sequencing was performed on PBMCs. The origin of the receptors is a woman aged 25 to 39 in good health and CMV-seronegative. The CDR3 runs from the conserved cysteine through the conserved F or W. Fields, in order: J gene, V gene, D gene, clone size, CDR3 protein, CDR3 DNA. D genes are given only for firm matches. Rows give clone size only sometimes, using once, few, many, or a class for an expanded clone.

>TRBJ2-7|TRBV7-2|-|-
CASSRAGTEQYF
TGTGCCAGCAGCCGAGCAGGAACCGAGCAGTACTTC
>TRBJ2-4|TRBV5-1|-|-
CASSLASRDSGAKNIQYF
TGCGCCAGCAGCTTGGCGTCCAGGGATAGCGGAGCCAAAAACATTCAGTACTTC
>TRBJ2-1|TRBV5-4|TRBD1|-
CASSYTRGQGRNEQFF
TGTGCCAGCAGTTACACCCGGGGACAGGGCCGCAATGAGCAGTTCTTC
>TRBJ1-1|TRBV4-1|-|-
CASSRGQQNTEAFF
TGCGCCAGCAGCCGGGGACAACAGAACACTGAAGCTTTCTTT
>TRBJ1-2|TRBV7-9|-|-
CASSLSPSPGRFYGYTF
TGTGCCAGCAGCTTAAGCCCTTCCCCAGGGAGGTTCTATGGCTACACCTTC
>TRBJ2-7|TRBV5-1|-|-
CASSPQGPLYEQYF
TGCGCCAGCAGCCCCCAGGGCCCCCTCTACGAGCAGTACTTC
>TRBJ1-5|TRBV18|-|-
CASSPRGSGGNQPQHF
TGTGCCAGCTCACCACGGGGGTCGGGGGGCAATCAGCCCCAGCATTTT
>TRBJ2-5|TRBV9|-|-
CASSVANEGTQYF
TGTGCCAGCAGCGTAGCGAACGAGGGGACCCAGTACTTC
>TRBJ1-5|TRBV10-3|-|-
CATVGGAGSNQPQHF
TGTGCCACCGTGGGGGGGGCGGGAAGCAATCAGCCCCAGCATTTT
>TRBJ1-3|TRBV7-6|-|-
CASSSPSRNTIYF
TGTGCCAGCAGCTCACCCTCGCGGAACACCATATATTTT
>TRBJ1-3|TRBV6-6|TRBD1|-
CASSLGQGGNTIYF
TGTGCCAGCAGTTTGGGACAGGGGGGAAACACCATATATTTT
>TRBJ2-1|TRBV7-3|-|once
CASSLTARSYNEQFF
TGTGCCAGCAGCTTAACCGCGCGGAGCTACAATGAGCAGTTCTTC
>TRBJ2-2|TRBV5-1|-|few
CASSLVGASDHTGELFF
TGCGCCAGCAGCTTGGTGGGTGCCAGCGATCACACCGGGGAGCTGTTTTTT
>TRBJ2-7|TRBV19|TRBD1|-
CASSSRDRGLFDEQYF
TGTGCCAGTAGTAGCCGGGACAGGGGATTGTTTGACGAGCAGTACTTC
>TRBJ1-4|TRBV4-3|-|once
CASSLRVGGEKLFF
TGCGCCAGCAGCCTAAGGGTCGGGGGTGAAAAACTGTTTTTT
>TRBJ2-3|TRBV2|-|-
CASSLRTDTQYF
TGTGCCAGCAGTCTACGAACAGATACGCAGTATTTT
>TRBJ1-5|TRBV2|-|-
CASSGGMGRVNQPQHF
TGTGCCAGCTCCGGGGGAATGGGGAGAGTCAATCAGCCCCAGCATTTT
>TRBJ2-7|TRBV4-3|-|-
CASSQGQASSYEQYF
TGCGCCAGCAGCCAAGGTCAGGCCTCCTCCTACGAGCAGTACTTC
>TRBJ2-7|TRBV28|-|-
CASSQQGYEQYF
TGTGCCAGCAGTCAGCAGGGCTACGAGCAGTACTTC
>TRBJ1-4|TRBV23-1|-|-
CASSPPIGLERGWEKLFF
TGCGCCAGCAGTCCCCCGATAGGTTTGGAGAGGGGGTGGGAAAAACTGTTTTTT
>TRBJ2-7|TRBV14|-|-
CASSLQKTAAYEQYF
TGTGCCAGCAGCCTGCAAAAGACAGCTGCCTACGAGCAGTACTTC
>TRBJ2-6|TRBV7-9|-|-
CSSSHHRDSGANVLTF
TGTTCCAGCAGCCACCACAGAGACTCTGGGGCCAACGTCCTGACTTTC
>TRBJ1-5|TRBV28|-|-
CASSLSGFQPQHF
TGTGCCAGCAGTTTATCGGGGTTTCAGCCCCAGCATTTT
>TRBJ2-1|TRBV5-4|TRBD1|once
CASSGWGQVNNEQFF
TGTGCCAGCAGCGGGTGGGGACAGGTTAACAATGAGCAGTTCTTC
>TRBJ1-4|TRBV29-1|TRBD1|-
CSVEAGTGRQKLFF
TGCAGCGTTGAAGCAGGGACAGGTAGACAAAAACTGTTTTTT
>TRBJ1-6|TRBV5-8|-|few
CASRSTRQGNSPLHF
TGTGCCAGCAGATCGACCCGGCAGGGAAATTCACCCCTCCACTTT
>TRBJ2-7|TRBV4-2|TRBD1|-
CASSTGTGVYEQYF
TGTGCCAGCAGTACCGGGACAGGCGTCTACGAGCAGTACTTC
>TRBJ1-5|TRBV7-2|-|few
CASSTGSWQPQHF
TGTGCCAGCAGTACGGGGTCCTGGCAGCCCCAGCATTTT
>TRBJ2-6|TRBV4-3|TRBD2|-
CASSEGLALSGANGLTF
TGCGCCAGCAGCGAGGGACTAGCCCTCTCTGGGGCCAACGGCCTGACTTTC
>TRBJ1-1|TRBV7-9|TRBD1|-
CASSSTGITEAFF
TGTGCCAGCAGCTCGACAGGGATCACTGAAGCTTTCTTT
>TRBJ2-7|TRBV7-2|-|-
CASSLGLGAAYEQYF
TGTGCCAGCAGCTTGGGTTTAGGAGCGGCCTACGAGCAGTACTTC
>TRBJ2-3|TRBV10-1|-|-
CASSEPHREITQYF
TGCGCCAGCAGTGAGCCCCACAGGGAAATAACGCAGTATTTT
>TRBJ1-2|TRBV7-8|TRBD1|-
CASSLNRDRAPNNYGYTF
TGTGCCAGCAGCCTCAACCGGGACAGGGCCCCTAATAACTATGGCTACACCTTC
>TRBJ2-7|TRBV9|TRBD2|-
CASSASGAGGYEQYF
TGTGCCAGCAGCGCCAGCGGGGCCGGCGGGTACGAGCAGTACTTC
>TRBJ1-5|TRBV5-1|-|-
CASSLDGGATDQPQHF
TGCGCCAGCAGCTTGGATGGAGGGGCGACGGATCAGCCCCAGCATTTT
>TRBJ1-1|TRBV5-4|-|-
CASSSTRGTEAFF
TGTGCCAGCAGCTCGACCCGCGGGACTGAAGCTTTCTTT
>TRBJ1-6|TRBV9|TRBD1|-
CASSVNIGGTENSPLHF
TGTGCCAGCAGCGTGAACATAGGGGGGACAGAGAATTCACCCCTCCACTTT
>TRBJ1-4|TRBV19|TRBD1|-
CASSSRTGRNEKLFF
TGTGCCAGTAGTTCACGGACAGGGCGGAATGAAAAACTGTTTTTT
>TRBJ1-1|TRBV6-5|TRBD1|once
CASSRGPRVTEAFF
TGTGCCAGCAGCAGGGGGCCGAGAGTGACTGAAGCTTTCTTT
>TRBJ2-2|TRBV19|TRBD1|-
CASSSPGTGITGELFF
TGTGCCAGTAGTTCGCCTGGGACAGGGATCACCGGGGAGCTGTTTTTT
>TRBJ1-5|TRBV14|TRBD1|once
CASSQVSDRVANQPQHF
TGTGCCAGCAGCCAAGTTTCGGACAGGGTGGCAAATCAGCCCCAGCATTTT
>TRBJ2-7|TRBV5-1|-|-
CASSSRTGSYEQYF
TGCGCCAGCAGCTCTCGGACTGGCTCCTACGAGCAGTACTTC
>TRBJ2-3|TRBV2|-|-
CASRGAPGDNRLSTDTQYF
TGTGCCAGCAGGGGCGCCCCAGGGGATAATAGACTAAGCACAGATACGCAGTATTTT
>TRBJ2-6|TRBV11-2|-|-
CASSLAWGVDSGANGLTF
TGTGCCAGCAGCTTAGCTTGGGGGGTCGACTCTGGGGCCAACGGCCTGACTTTC
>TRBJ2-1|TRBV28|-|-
CASRPPGSYNEQFF
TGTGCCAGCAGACCACCGGGATCATACAATGAGCAGTTCTTC
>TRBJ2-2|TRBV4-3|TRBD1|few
CASSQDPGQGIGGELFF
TGCGCCAGCAGCCAAGACCCGGGACAGGGGATAGGGGGGGAGCTGTTTTTT
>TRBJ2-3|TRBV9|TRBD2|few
CASSVQAASGLDTQYF
TGTGCCAGCAGCGTACAAGCGGCTAGCGGCCTAGATACGCAGTATTTT
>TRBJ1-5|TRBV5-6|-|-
CASSWGVIGDQPQHF
TGTGCCAGCAGCTGGGGGGTGATCGGGGATCAGCCCCAGCATTTT